Described below is a single T cell receptor beta chain sequence and its context. Its antigen is currently unknown. This sample is part of a study of CD8 T cells in Susac syndrome. The study's findings and limits: It was acknowledged by the study that relatively few individuals were included in its TCR sequencing and HLA analysis.

With random hexamers, reverse transcription was performed on about 0.5 to 1 ug of RNA. TCR beta CDR3 was amplified by immunoSEQ covering 54 Vbeta and 13 Jbeta. One entry per CDR3 protein results from TCRdb running MiXCR on the immunoSEQ multiplex PCR reads. The table records approximately 120,000 distinct CDR3 sequences, around nine tenths of them present only once. The sequenced material came from CD8+ T cells from PBMCs. The sequence derives from a human donor with multiple sclerosis.

Here the CDR3 DNA reads TGTGCCAGCAGCTTAGGGGGCGCGAACACCGGGGAGCTGTTTTTT. The encoded protein is CASSLGGANTGELFF. The chain recombines TRBV7-9 with TRBJ2-2; TRBD1 might be the D (5 bases). The CDR3 totals 15 residues. Trimming shortened V by 1 base and J by 0 bases, and 6 bases separated the two germline ends. Germline CDR1 is SEHNR and CDR2 is FQNEAQ (reference sequence).